The 22 T cell receptor beta chains given below trace back to one sample, sequenced in a study of Ad26.COV2.S vaccination and SARS-CoV-2 variants. Some clones are missing from TCRdb's copy, which holds only in-frame ones; the method was immunoSEQ multiplex PCR. The table shows around 300,000 clones, with 75% to 90% occurring only once. Specified treatment: around 19 received Ad26.COV2.S at low or high dose, single or two shots; about 5 received placebo; per-sample allocation not given. Day 63 after the first vaccine or placebo injection was the time point for sampling. The sequenced sample was peripheral blood, obtained in a trial of Ad26.COV2.S vaccine versus placebo. The source is a person aged 18-60 years who received the Ad26.COV2.S COVID-19 vaccine or a placebo.

The CDR3 sequence is CASSLPGQGPAKNTEAFF. CDR3 bases: TGCGCCAGCAGCTTACCGGGACAGGGCCCGGCGAAGAACACTGAAGCTTTCTTT. The V gene is TRBV5-1, the J gene TRBJ1-1; 9 bases map to TRBD1. The CDR3 runs to 18 residues. The ends lost 2 bases at V and 1 base at J; junction bases unmatched: 12. Per germline, CDR1 SGHRS and CDR2 YFSETQ. Supplemented by reference TRBV5-1 and TRBJ1-1, the full variable domain reads KAGVTQTPRYLIKTRGQQVTLSCSPISGHRSVSWYQQTPGQGLQFLFEYFSETQRNKGNFPGRFSGRQFSNSRSEMNVSTLELGDSALYLCASSLPGQGPAKNTEAFFGQGTRLTVV.

This clone appeared many times. Other nucleotide sequences in the sample specify the same CDR3. This sequence joins TRBV6-2 or TRBV6-3 and TRBJ2-7, with D maybe TRBD1 (6 bases). Germline CDR1 reads MNHEY; CDR2 reads SVGEGT. The CDR3 is 13 residues long. The V end was cut by 6 bases, the J end by 1 base, with 10 bases between. The CDR3 nucleotides read TGTGCCAGCAGCTCCGGACAGTCCTACGAGCAGTACTTC. Translating it yields CASSSGQSYEQYF.

The gene calls are TRBV28 and TRBJ2-7, with D tentatively TRBD1 (6 bases). The CDR3 contains 12 residues. Germline lookup yields CDR1 MDHEN and CDR2 SYDVKM. Trimming removed 6 bases at V and 1 base at J, with 7 bases between. The CDR3 spells CASRTGSYEQYF. The CDR3 nucleotides are TGTGCCAGCAGAACAGGGTCCTACGAGCAGTACTTC. Full variable domain (remainder filled in from reference TRBV28 and TRBJ2-7): DVKVTQSSRYLVKRTGEKVFLECVQDMDHENMFWYRQDPGLGLRLIYFSYDVKMKEKGDIPEGYSVSREKKERFSLILESASTNQTSMYLCASRTGSYEQYFGPGTRLTVT.

CDR3 residues: CASSSWTRQGVTEAFF. The CDR3 DNA follows: TGTGCCAGCAGTTCCTGGACCCGACAGGGGGTCACTGAAGCTTTCTTT. The chain couples TRBV6-6 to TRBJ1-1; 9 bases are shared with TRBD1. There are 16 residues in the CDR3. Germline CDR1 MNHNY, CDR2 SVGAGI (reference sequence). The V segment lost 4 bases and the J segment 4 bases; nucleotides outside the gene matches: 10.

The chain employs TRBV6-4 and TRBJ1-2; D call uncertain. The CDR3 spans 15 residues. Trimming stripped 3 bases from V and 0 bases from J, with 11 bases between. Per the germline V gene, CDR1 is MRHNA and CDR2 is SNTAGT. The CDR3 bases are TGTGCCAGCAGTGAGTCAGGCGGAGCTAACTATGGCTACACCTTC. Amino acid sequence: CASSESGGANYGYTF.

The CDR3 sequence: CASSEDFRGDYGYTF. DNA for the CDR3: TGTGCCAGCAGTGAGGACTTCCGGGGAGACTATGGCTACACCTTC. The rearrangement uses TRBV2 and TRBJ1-2, with no clear D. CDR1 and CDR2 from the germline V gene are SNHLY and FYNNEI. Trimming removed 3 bases at V and 3 bases at J, with 14 bases between. This CDR3 comprises 15 residues.

The chain has TRBV2 and TRBJ1-5; TRBD1 agrees at 7 bases. The germline V gene encodes CDR1 SNHLY and CDR2 FYNNEI. Trimming removed 2 bases from V and 2 bases from J; junction bases left unmatched: 6. This CDR3 is built from 16 residues. CDR3 bases: TGTGCCAGCAGTGAATTGCAGGGGGTCGGCAATCAGCCCCAGCATTTT. Its translation: CASSELQGVGNQPQHF.

The gene calls are TRBV7-3 and TRBJ2-1; D call uncertain. The V end lost 4 bases, the J end lost 5 bases, and 9 bases lay between the germline ends. Germline V lookup: CDR1 SGHTA, CDR2 FQGTGA. The CDR3 is 13 residues long. CDR3 sequence reads: CASSSRLDNEQFF. CDR3 nucleotide sequence: TGTGCCAGCAGCTCGAGACTCGACAATGAGCAGTTCTTC.

This chain uses TRBV4-1 with TRBJ2-5; D gene unclear. From germline, CDR1 is MGHRA and CDR2 YSYEKL. The CDR3 runs to 14 residues. Trimming stripped 1 base from V and 5 bases from J, with 11 bases between. The CDR3 region has the DNA TGCGCCAGCAGCCAAGTTATGGTCGAGGAGACCCAGTACTTC. Its translation is CASSQVMVEETQYF.

V gene TRBV27 combines with J gene TRBJ2-1; 14 bases are shared with TRBD2. Trimming cost V 6 bases and J 9 bases; bases outside gene matches: 4. The CDR3 spans 14 residues. Germline lookup yields CDR1 MNHEY and CDR2 SMNVEV (reference sequence). CDR3 coding DNA: TGTGCCAGCAGCCAGGGACTAGCGGGAGCTGAGCAGTTCTTC. This gives the protein CASSQGLAGAEQFF.

The CDR3 coding sequence is TGCGCCAGCAGCCAAGATCGCCCAGCGGGAGGGAGCGGGGAGCTGTTTTTT. The encoded protein is CASSQDRPAGGSGELFF. The V and J genes are TRBV4-3 and TRBJ2-2; 10 bases fit TRBD2. Germline V gene sequence: CDR1 LGHNA, CDR2 YSLEER. The CDR3 runs 17 residues. The V gene end was trimmed by 0 bases and the J gene end by 7 bases; junction bases not matched to a gene: 8.

The chain couples TRBV11-2 to TRBJ2-3; TRBD2 matches at 13 bases. The CDR3 length is 15 residues. Germline CDR1 SGHAT, CDR2 FQNNGV. V lost 6 bases, J lost 2 bases, and 2 bases stayed unmatched. The CDR3 loop is CASRGLAGLTDTQYF. The CDR3 bases are TGTGCCAGCAGGGGACTAGCGGGGCTCACAGATACGCAGTATTTT. The complete variable domain, with remaining parts taken from reference TRBV11-2 and TRBJ2-3, reads EAGVAQSPRYKIIEKRQSVAFWCNPISGHATLYWYQQILGQGPKLLIQFQNNGVVDDSQLPKDRFSAERLKGVDSTLKIQPAKLEDSAVYLCASRGLAGLTDTQYFGPGTRLTVL.

The chain uses TRBV7-2 and TRBJ2-4, with unresolved D. This CDR3 has 16 residues. The germline CDR1 and CDR2 sequences are SGHTA and FQGNSA. The V and J ends lost 5 bases and 1 base respectively, with 15 bases between them. The CDR3 protein is CASSQMLLVAKNIQYF. The DNA for the CDR3 is TGTGCCAGCAGCCAAATGCTCCTGGTGGCCAAAAACATTCAGTACTTC.

The V call is TRBV11-2, the J call TRBJ1-3, with a weak D call TRBD1 (5 bases). Germline CDR1 SGHAT, CDR2 FQNNGV. V lost 0 bases and J lost 7, with 22 bases in between. This CDR3 spans 18 amino acids. The CDR3 loop reads CASSLDSPKTGTGNTIYF. The DNA of the CDR3 is TGTGCCAGCAGCTTAGATTCTCCCAAAACCGGGACCGGCAACACCATATATTTT. Full variable domain (missing parts from reference TRBV11-2 and TRBJ1-3): EAGVAQSPRYKIIEKRQSVAFWCNPISGHATLYWYQQILGQGPKLLIQFQNNGVVDDSQLPKDRFSAERLKGVDSTLKIQPAKLEDSAVYLCASSLDSPKTGTGNTIYFGEGSWLTVV.

The V gene is TRBV5-1, the J gene TRBJ1-6; D ambiguous. The V end lost 4 bases, the J end lost 0 bases, and 11 bases lay between the germline ends. Germline V CDR1 and CDR2: SGHRS, YFSETQ. This CDR3 contains 16 residues. The DNA of the CDR3 is TGCGCCAGCAGCCTCGTCATGAGCTCCTATAATTCACCCCTCCACTTT. Its translation: CASSLVMSSYNSPLHF.

The chain recombines TRBV5-6 with TRBJ2-2; 11 bases map to TRBD2. This CDR3 spans 17 amino acids. Per germline, CDR1 SGHDT and CDR2 YYEEEE. J was trimmed by 5 bases and V by 4 bases; bases with no gene match: 10. Written as DNA, the CDR3 is TGTGCCAGCAGCAAGAAGACTAGCGGGACGGGGACCGGGGAGCTGTTTTTT. Its protein product is CASSKKTSGTGTGELFF.

The rearrangement links TRBV27 to TRBJ2-4; 11 bases align to TRBD2. Germline CDR1 MNHEY, CDR2 SMNVEV (reference sequence). After removal of 4 bases from V and 6 bases from J, the junction contained 11 bases not matched to a gene. This CDR3 has 17 residues. CDR3 DNA sequence: TGTGCCAGCAGTTCCTACTTAGCGGGGGGGCCTGGAAACATTCAGTACTTC. This gives the protein CASSSYLAGGPGNIQYF.

This chain uses TRBV28 with TRBJ2-2; 9 bases fit TRBD1. Losses at the gene ends were 8 bases for V and 6 bases for J; bases not matched to a gene: 10. The germline CDR1 and CDR2 sequences are MDHEN and SYDVKM. The CDR3 has 15 residues. The CDR3 region is CASWSTGQGAGELFF. In DNA, the CDR3 is TGTGCCAGCTGGTCGACGGGACAGGGAGCCGGGGAGCTGTTTTTT.

V usage is TRBV2 and J usage is TRBJ2-1, with 12 bases identical to TRBD2. J gave up 5 bases and V 6 bases, and 5 bases lay outside the gene matches. The CDR3 covers 15 residues. Germline-derived CDR1 and CDR2 are SNHLY and FYNNEI. For the CDR3, the DNA is TGTGCCAGCAGAACTAGCGGGGGGCCTAACAATGAGCAGTTCTTC. Amino acids: CASRTSGGPNNEQFF.

V is TRBV9 and J is TRBJ1-6, with a possible D match to TRBD1 (5 bases). Germline CDR1 is SGDLS and CDR2 is YYNGEE. This CDR3 contains 15 residues. The V end was cut by 0 bases, the J end by 6 bases, with 10 bases between. CDR3 loop: CASSVAWDPNSPLHF. CDR3 DNA: TGTGCCAGCAGCGTAGCGTGGGACCCTAATTCACCCCTCCACTTT.

As to this clone: The junction differs from germline at one of its ends, possibly a read error. The V gene is TRBV10-2, the J gene TRBJ2-7; D unclear. Germline values: CDR1 WSHSY, CDR2 SAAADI. The CDR3 extends over 15 amino acids. The CDR3 DNA follows: TGCGCCAGCAGTGAATGGCAGACCCCCCACCCTATCTACCACTTC. It yields the protein CASSEWQTPHPIYHF.

This CDR3 is CASSENSAGTGLMNTEAFF. The CDR3 DNA reads TGTGCCAGCAGTGAAAACTCTGCGGGGACAGGACTCATGAACACTGAAGCTTTCTTT. The chain uses TRBV2 and TRBJ1-1, with TRBD1 identical over 8 bases. V lost 2 bases, J lost 0 bases, and 14 bases stayed unmatched. Germline V gives CDR1 SNHLY, CDR2 FYNNEI. The CDR3 sequence is 19 residues long.